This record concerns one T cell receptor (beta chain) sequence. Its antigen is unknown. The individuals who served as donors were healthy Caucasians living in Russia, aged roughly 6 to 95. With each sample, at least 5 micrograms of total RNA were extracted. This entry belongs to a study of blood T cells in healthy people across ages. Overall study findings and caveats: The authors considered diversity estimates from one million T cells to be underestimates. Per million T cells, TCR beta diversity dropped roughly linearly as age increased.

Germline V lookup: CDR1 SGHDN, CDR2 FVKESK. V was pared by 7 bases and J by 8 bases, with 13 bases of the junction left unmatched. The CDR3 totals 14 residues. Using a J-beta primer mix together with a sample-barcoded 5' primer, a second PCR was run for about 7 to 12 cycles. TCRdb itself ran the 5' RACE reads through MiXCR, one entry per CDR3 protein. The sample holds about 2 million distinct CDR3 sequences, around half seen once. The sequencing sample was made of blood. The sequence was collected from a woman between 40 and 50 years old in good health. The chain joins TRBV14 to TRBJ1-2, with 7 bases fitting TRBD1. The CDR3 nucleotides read TGTGCCAGCAACCCGACAGGGAGCCCTCGAGGCTACACCTTC. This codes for CASNPTGSPRGYTF.